The rows below give T cell receptor beta chains drawn from one sample of a study of blood T cell repertoires in COVID-19. Method: immunoSEQ multiplex PCR; TCRdb's copy keeps in-frame clones and lacks some. The sample holds about 350,000 clones, 87% seen once. The sample was peripheral blood. The receptors were sampled from a woman between 50 and 59 years old with COVID-19, enrolled during active disease. Both conserved end residues are part of each CDR3. D genes are given only for firm matches. Clone size is given for some rows only: seen once, a few or many times, or a class if the clone is expanded.

d_call: TRBD2
clone_size: NA
v_call: TRBV7-9
j_call: TRBJ2-1
cdr3_aa: CASSSPSGNYNEQFF
cdr3_nt: TGTGCCAGCAGCTCTCCTAGCGGAAACTACAATGAGCAGTTCTTC

d_call: TRBD2
clone_size: NA
v_call: TRBV3-1/TRBV3-2
j_call: TRBJ2-7
cdr3_aa: CASSQVKREGRYEQYF
cdr3_nt: TGTGCCAGCAGCCAAGTTAAGCGGGAGGGCCGGTACGAGCAGTACTTC

d_call: TRBD1
clone_size: NA
v_call: TRBV5-6
j_call: TRBJ1-2
cdr3_aa: CASSLRQGRKYGYTF
cdr3_nt: TGTGCCAGCAGCTTGCGACAGGGAAGAAAGTATGGCTACACCTTC

d_call: NA
clone_size: NA
v_call: TRBV6-5
j_call: TRBJ1-6
cdr3_aa: CASSKPGTENSPLHF
cdr3_nt: TGTGCCAGCAGTAAACCCGGGACTGAGAATTCACCCCTCCACTTT

d_call: TRBD2
clone_size: few
v_call: TRBV5-4
j_call: TRBJ2-2
cdr3_aa: CASSGSGRAATGELFF
cdr3_nt: TGTGCCAGCAGCGGTAGCGGGAGGGCCGCCACCGGGGAGCTGTTTTTT

d_call: NA
clone_size: few
v_call: TRBV6-5
j_call: TRBJ2-3
cdr3_aa: CASSYIGGTQYF
cdr3_nt: TGTGCCAGCAGTTACATCGGGGGAACGCAGTATTTT

d_call: TRBD2
clone_size: NA
v_call: TRBV14
j_call: TRBJ2-3
cdr3_aa: CASSQDVAGLGDTQYF
cdr3_nt: TGTGCCAGCAGCCAAGATGTAGCGGGTTTAGGGGATACGCAGTATTTT

d_call: TRBD1
clone_size: NA
v_call: TRBV9
j_call: TRBJ2-5
cdr3_aa: CASSPEGDRSLASLGTQYF
cdr3_nt: TGTGCCAGCAGCCCCGAGGGGGACAGATCTTTAGCGTCTTTAGGGACCCAGTACTTC

d_call: NA
clone_size: NA
v_call: TRBV12-3/TRBV12-4
j_call: TRBJ1-3
cdr3_aa: CASRNFNTIYF
cdr3_nt: TGTGCCAGCAGGAACTTTAACACCATATATTTT

d_call: TRBD2
clone_size: NA
v_call: TRBV3-1/TRBV3-2
j_call: TRBJ2-1
cdr3_aa: CASSLRVAGVQYNEQFF
cdr3_nt: TGTGCCAGCAGCCTTCGGGTAGCGGGAGTACAATACAATGAGCAGTTCTTC

d_call: NA
clone_size: NA
v_call: TRBV12-5
j_call: TRBJ2-2
cdr3_aa: CASGLDLRSTGELFF
cdr3_nt: TGTGCTAGTGGCTTGGACCTCCGGAGCACCGGGGAGCTGTTTTTT

d_call: TRBD1
clone_size: NA
v_call: TRBV3-1/TRBV3-2
j_call: TRBJ2-7
cdr3_aa: CASSQLQGAIYEQYF
cdr3_nt: TGTGCCAGCAGCCAATTGCAGGGGGCTATATACGAGCAGTACTTC

d_call: TRBD1
clone_size: NA
v_call: TRBV5-8
j_call: TRBJ1-5
cdr3_aa: CASSLGQGAAQPQHF
cdr3_nt: TGTGCCAGCAGCTTGGGTCAGGGGGCGGCTCAGCCCCAGCATTTT

d_call: NA
clone_size: NA
v_call: TRBV11-2
j_call: TRBJ1-2
cdr3_aa: CASSLVGRASPGYTF
cdr3_nt: TGTGCCAGCAGCTTAGTTGGCAGGGCCTCGCCTGGCTACACCTTC

d_call: NA
clone_size: NA
v_call: TRBV21-1
j_call: TRBJ2-7
cdr3_aa: CASSKAWTSGASSYEQYF
cdr3_nt: TGTGCCAGCAGCAAAGCATGGACTAGCGGAGCATCATCCTACGAGCAGTACTTC

d_call: TRBD1
clone_size: NA
v_call: TRBV7-6
j_call: TRBJ2-3
cdr3_aa: CASSPGTGRSTDTQYF
cdr3_nt: TGTGCCAGCAGCCCCGGGACAGGGAGGAGCACAGATACGCAGTATTTT

d_call: TRBD2
clone_size: NA
v_call: TRBV7-9
j_call: TRBJ2-2
cdr3_aa: CASSPRTSGNTGELFF
cdr3_nt: TGTGCCAGCAGCCCAAGGACTAGCGGAAACACCGGGGAGCTGTTTTTT

d_call: TRBD2
clone_size: NA
v_call: TRBV6-2/TRBV6-3
j_call: TRBJ2-1
cdr3_aa: CASSRGLAGPSGFF
cdr3_nt: TGTGCCAGCAGCCGGGGACTAGCGGGCCCGTCGGGGTTCTTC

d_call: NA
clone_size: NA
v_call: TRBV14
j_call: TRBJ2-5
cdr3_aa: CASSLHETKQETQYF
cdr3_nt: TGTGCCAGCAGCCTCCACGAGACAAAACAAGAGACCCAGTACTTC

d_call: TRBD1
clone_size: NA
v_call: TRBV5-1
j_call: TRBJ1-2
cdr3_aa: CASSTTGTGDYGYTF
cdr3_nt: TGCGCCAGCAGCACAACCGGGACAGGGGACTATGGCTACACCTTC

d_call: TRBD2
clone_size: NA
v_call: TRBV5-4
j_call: TRBJ2-2
cdr3_aa: CASSSSGTSVASGELFF
cdr3_nt: TGTGCCAGCAGCTCTTCCGGGACTAGCGTAGCATCCGGGGAGCTGTTTTTT

d_call: NA
clone_size: NA
v_call: TRBV27
j_call: TRBJ2-3
cdr3_aa: CASSFGGSTDTQYF
cdr3_nt: TGTGCCAGCAGTTTTGGGGGGAGCACAGATACGCAGTATTTT

d_call: TRBD2
clone_size: NA
v_call: TRBV10-3
j_call: TRBJ2-4
cdr3_aa: CAISEFRLAGVENIQYF
cdr3_nt: TGTGCCATCAGTGAGTTCCGACTAGCGGGAGTGGAAAACATTCAGTACTTC